Below are 11 T cell receptor beta chains sequenced from a single sample in a study of blood T cell repertoires in COVID-19. Repertoires were generated with immunoSEQ multiplex PCR, while TCRdb's copy carries only in-frame clones and drops some. The table has 350,000 to 450,000 clones, nearly 90% seen once; the top ten hold about 1.7%. Sequenced input: PBMCs or T cells enriched from blood (not recorded which). All receptors derive from a woman aged 25 to 45 who had recovered from COVID-19.

The chain uses TRBV9 and TRBJ2-7, with TRBD1 matching 8 bases. With V trimmed by 3 bases and J by 0 bases, 5 bases remained unmatched. Germline loops: CDR1 SGDLS, CDR2 YYNGEE. The CDR3 covers 15 residues. The DNA of the CDR3 is TGTGCCAGCAGCGCGACGACAGGGGCCTCCTACGAGCAGTACTTC. Its translation is CASSATTGASYEQYF.

This chain links TRBV7-2 with TRBJ1-2; 7 nucleotides match TRBD1. Germline V CDR1 and CDR2: SGHTA, FQGNSA. V lost 5 bases to trimming and J lost 5 bases; unmatched junction nucleotides: 8. The CDR3 has 14 residues. This CDR3 is CASSHERTGYGYTF. The CDR3 coding sequence is TGTGCCAGCAGCCATGAGAGGACAGGATATGGCTACACCTTC.

This rearrangement joins TRBV19 to TRBJ2-1; D perhaps matches TRBD1 (6 bases). Trimming took 7 bases from V and 9 from J, leaving 19 bases between them. CDR1 LNHDA and CDR2 SQIVND come from the germline V gene (reference sequence). The CDR3 consists of 14 residues. The CDR3 DNA reads as TGTGCCAGTATTACTAGTTCAGGGGCGTCTGAGCAGTTCTTC. Translated, it gives CASITSSGASEQFF.

The chain links TRBV2 to TRBJ2-3, with no clear D. CDR3 size: 13 residues. V dropped 3 bases and J dropped 6 bases, with 10 bases sitting between them. Per germline, CDR1 SNHLY and CDR2 FYNNEI. CDR3 amino acids: CASSDTLRDTQYF. In DNA form, the CDR3 reads TGTGCCAGCAGTGATACGTTGCGGGATACGCAGTATTTT.

The rearrangement joins TRBV19 to TRBJ1-1; D is undetermined. V lost 7 bases to trimming and J lost 4 bases, with 19 bases between them. Germline V CDR1 and CDR2: LNHDA, SQIVND (reference sequence). The CDR3 totals 15 residues. Written as DNA, the CDR3 is TGTGCCAGTACCTTCGGGAAGGGCTTCGGCACTGAAGCTTTCTTT. Its translation is CASTFGKGFGTEAFF.

The chain is built from TRBV9 and TRBJ2-2, with D possibly matching TRBD1 (5 bases). Germline V gene data show CDR1 as SGDLS and CDR2 as YYNGEE. The germline V and J ends were trimmed by 5 bases and 0 bases, with 14 bases remaining between them. The CDR3 totals 16 residues. CDR3 in DNA: TGTGCCAGCAGTCCGAGACAGCCCACGAACACCGGGGAGCTGTTTTTT. The encoded protein is CASSPRQPTNTGELFF.

This sequence joins TRBV6-5 and TRBJ1-2; the D is unclear. Germline V gives CDR1 MNHEY, CDR2 SVGAGI. Deletions cut 3 bases from V and 4 bases from J, with 15 bases between. The CDR3 is made up of 15 amino acids. This chain's CDR3 is CASSYNFGDGYGYTF. The DNA of the CDR3 is TGTGCCAGCAGTTATAATTTCGGAGACGGCTATGGCTACACCTTC.

V gene TRBV5-1 combines with J gene TRBJ2-7; D may be TRBD1 (5 bases). Trimming shortened V by 3 bases and J by 1 base, and 14 bases separated the two germline ends. The germline gives CDR1 SGHRS, CDR2 YFSETQ. This CDR3 has 15 residues. Here the CDR3 reads CASSYAPGRSYEQYF. CDR3 coding DNA: TGCGCCAGCAGCTACGCTCCAGGGCGGTCCTACGAGCAGTACTTC.

This clone was picked up one time. This chain uses TRBV10-3 with TRBJ1-2, with D tentatively TRBD1 (5 bases). Trimming left V 4 bases short and J 6 bases short, with 15 bases between. Germline-derived CDR1 and CDR2 are ENHRY and SYGVKD. The CDR3 loop spans 14 amino acids. CDR3 DNA: TGTGCCATCAGTGGCAGGGTGGTAATGGATGGCTACACCTTC. Its protein is CAISGRVVMDGYTF.

The chain has TRBV30 and TRBJ1-1; 9 bases match TRBD1. CDR3 length: 13 residues. Germline lookup yields CDR1 GTSNPN and CDR2 SVGIG (reference sequence). J was trimmed by 3 bases and V by 5 bases; bases with no gene match: 4. The CDR3 nucleotides read TGTGCCTGGCGCCGGGACAGGGACACTGAAGCTTTCTTT. Its translation: CAWRRDRDTEAFF.

The chain employs TRBV7-9 and TRBJ2-7; 11 bases line up with TRBD2. Germline CDR1 reads SEHNR; CDR2 reads FQNEAQ (reference sequence). J lost 2 bases, V lost 10 bases, and 10 bases had no gene match. CDR3 length: 15 amino acids. CDR3 protein: CAIGVAGGPTYEQYF. The CDR3 bases are TGTGCCATAGGGGTAGCGGGAGGGCCCACCTACGAGCAGTACTTC.